This entry lists 2 T cell receptor beta chains sequenced from one sample in a study of radiotherapy plus CTLA-4 blockade in lung cancer. TCRdb keeps only in-frame clones here, not all; method: immunoSEQ multiplex PCR. Of approximately 83,000 clones in the sample, around 78% were seen once. The sample in question was peripheral blood, obtained from a patient treated with radiotherapy plus ipilimumab. The receptors derive from a human donor with non-small cell lung cancer who had a partial response to radiotherapy plus ipilimumab. Some clones in this sample may be carry-over from other donors' samples.

The rearrangement links TRBV18 to TRBJ1-4; TRBD1 aligns across 9 bases. The V gene's germline CDR1 is KGHSH and CDR2 LQKENI. Unmatched junction bases numbered 6, after V lost 6 bases and J lost 4 bases. This CDR3 has 15 amino acids. CDR3 protein: CASSGSDRGNEKLFF. CDR3 nucleotide sequence: TGTGCCAGCTCGGGATCGGACAGGGGTAATGAAAAACTGTTTTTT.

The chain joins TRBV27 to TRBJ2-7; 7 bases fit TRBD2. Germline values: CDR1 MNHEY, CDR2 SMNVEV (reference sequence). The CDR3 spans 14 residues. Trimming removed 4 bases from V and 4 bases from J; junction bases left unmatched: 7. CDR3 in DNA: TGTGCCAGCAGTTCCTTCGGGGGGACGTACGAGCAGTACTTC. Translating gives CASSSFGGTYEQYF.